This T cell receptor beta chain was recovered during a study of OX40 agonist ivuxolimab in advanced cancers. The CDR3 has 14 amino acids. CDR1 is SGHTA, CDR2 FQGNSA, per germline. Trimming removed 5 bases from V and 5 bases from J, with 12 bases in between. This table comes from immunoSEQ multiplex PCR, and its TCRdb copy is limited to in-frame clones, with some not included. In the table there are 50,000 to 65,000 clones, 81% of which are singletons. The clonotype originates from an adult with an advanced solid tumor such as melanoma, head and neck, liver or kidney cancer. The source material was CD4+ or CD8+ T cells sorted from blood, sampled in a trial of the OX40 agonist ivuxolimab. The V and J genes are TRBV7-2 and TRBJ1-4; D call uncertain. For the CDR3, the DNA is TGTGCCAGCAGCCCCGGCAGCCCGAATGAAAAACTGTTTTTT. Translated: CASSPGSPNEKLFF.